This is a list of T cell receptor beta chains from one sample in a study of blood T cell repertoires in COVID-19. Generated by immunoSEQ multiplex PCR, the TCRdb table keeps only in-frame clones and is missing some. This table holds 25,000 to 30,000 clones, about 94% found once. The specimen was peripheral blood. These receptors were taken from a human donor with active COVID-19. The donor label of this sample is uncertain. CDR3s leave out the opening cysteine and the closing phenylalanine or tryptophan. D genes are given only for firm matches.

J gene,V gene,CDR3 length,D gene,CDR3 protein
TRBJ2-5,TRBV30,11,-,AWSVRLGETQY
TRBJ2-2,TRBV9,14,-,ASSVFPGLNTGELF
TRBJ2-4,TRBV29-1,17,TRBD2,SPGLAGALNKNTKNIQY
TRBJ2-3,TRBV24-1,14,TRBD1,ATSDPGTGYADTQY
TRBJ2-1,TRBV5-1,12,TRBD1,ASSSGGVNNEQF
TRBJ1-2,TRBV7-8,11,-,ASSLGADTDYT
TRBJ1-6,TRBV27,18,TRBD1,ASSREVRLIQGAVNSPLH
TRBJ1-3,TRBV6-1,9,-,ASSEPGTIY
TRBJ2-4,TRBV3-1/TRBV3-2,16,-,ASSGRDPICKEKNIQC
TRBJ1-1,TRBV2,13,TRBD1,ASRRTGAPTAEAF
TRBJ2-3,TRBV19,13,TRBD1,ASRIDRGSTDTQY
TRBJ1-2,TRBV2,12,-,ASSEAGGTYGYT
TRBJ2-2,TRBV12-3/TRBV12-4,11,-,ASSLLNTGELF
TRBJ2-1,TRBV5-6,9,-,ASSFEDEQF
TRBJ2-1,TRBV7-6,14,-,ASSLEGGTAYNEQF
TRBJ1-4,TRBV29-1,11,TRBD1,SVGTGRAEKLF
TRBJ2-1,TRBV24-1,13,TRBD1,ATSDDRGPIDEQF
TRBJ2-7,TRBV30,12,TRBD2,AWSVRLADHEQY
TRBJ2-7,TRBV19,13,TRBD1,ASSTPGQGVPEQY